This T cell receptor beta chain was recorded in a study of blood T cell repertoires in COVID-19. Sequencing used immunoSEQ multiplex PCR; TCRdb keeps in-frame clones, though not all of them. The sample comprises 39,000 or so clones, 81% of which are singletons, and approximately 37% rests with the top ten. Trimming took 6 bases from V and 1 from J; bases not matched to a gene: 9. Germline CDR1 is SGHNT and CDR2 is YENEEA. The CDR3 loop spans 15 amino acids. The chain links TRBV11-3 to TRBJ2-7; 7 nucleotides align to TRBD1. This receptor was identified in a man aged 35 to 55 with active or convalescent COVID-19. The sequenced material came from peripheral blood. CDR3 amino acids: CASRGRQGESYEQYF. CDR3 sequence (DNA): TGTGCCAGCAGGGGACGACAGGGTGAATCCTACGAGCAGTACTTC.